This T cell receptor beta chain is drawn from a study of blood T cell repertoires in COVID-19. Background on the study: Spain, Italy and the United States supplied samples that represented acute and convalescent COVID-19. T cells, B-cell-depleted T cells, or PBMCs provided the cDNA or gDNA that served as material.

During active infection, Seattle patients enrolled and were then monitored through disease. The authors' processing: Estimation of nucleated cell counts relied on the amplification of reference gene primers. Repertoires were generated with immunoSEQ multiplex PCR, while TCRdb's copy carries only in-frame clones and drops some. That table is the source of V, J and clone size, and D and trimming were worked out from the DNA. The profile shows 250,000 to 400,000 clones, about 90% of them singletons. This CDR3 contains 14 residues. The J segment lost 6 bases and the V segment lost 5 bases, leaving 5 bases of the junction unmatched. Germline V CDR1 and CDR2: ENHRY, SYGVKD.

The source of this sequence is a young woman with COVID-19, enrolled during active disease. The chain recombines TRBV10-3 with TRBJ1-4; TRBD1 matches at 8 bases. Material: peripheral blood. The CDR3 DNA reads TGTGCCATCAGTCGACAGGGGAGGGATGAAAAACTGTTTTTT. Its translation is CAISRQGRDEKLFF.